These T cell receptor beta chains were read from a single sample in a study of CD8+ T cells in alopecia areata. Clones were sequenced by immunoSEQ multiplex PCR, and TCRdb holds only the in-frame ones, with some missing. The sample records about 42,000 clones, roughly 89% being singletons. Sequenced here: CD8+ T cells sorted from blood, sampled at week 24, from a patient treated with tofacitinib. The receptors derive from a human donor with alopecia areata. Both conserved end residues are part of each CDR3. Fields, in order: J gene, clone size, V gene, D gene, CDR3 protein, CDR3 DNA. A D gene is named only where the DNA matches it firmly. Clone size is shown for a subset of rows, as once, few, many or a class of expanded clone.

J gene: TRBJ2-7; clone size: NA; V gene: TRBV4-1; D gene: NA; CDR3 protein: CASSHEQGGTSYEQYF; CDR3 DNA: TGCGCCAGCAGCCATGAACAGGGGGGGACCTCCTACGAGCAGTACTTC
J gene: TRBJ2-1; clone size: NA; V gene: TRBV5-6; D gene: TRBD1; CDR3 protein: CASSFWGTGFVEQFF; CDR3 DNA: TGTGCCAGCAGCTTTTGGGGGACAGGGTTTGTTGAGCAGTTCTTC
J gene: TRBJ2-7; clone size: NA; V gene: TRBV29-1; D gene: TRBD1; CDR3 protein: CSSVGQGAYEQYF; CDR3 DNA: TGCAGCAGTGTGGGACAGGGGGCCTACGAGCAGTACTTC
J gene: TRBJ1-2; clone size: NA; V gene: TRBV5-1; D gene: NA; CDR3 protein: CASSFGEAPLSYGYTF; CDR3 DNA: TGCGCCAGCAGCTTTGGTGAGGCACCTCTCAGCTATGGCTACACCTTC
J gene: TRBJ1-1; clone size: NA; V gene: TRBV6-6; D gene: NA; CDR3 protein: CASSPVLGNTEAFF; CDR3 DNA: TGTGCCAGCAGCCCCGTCTTGGGGAACACTGAAGCTTTCTTT
J gene: TRBJ2-1; clone size: NA; V gene: TRBV7-8; D gene: TRBD2; CDR3 protein: CASRSTPGGGARPYNEQFF; CDR3 DNA: TGTGCCAGCAGATCAACCCCGGGCGGGGGAGCCCGCCCCTACAATGAGCAGTTCTTC
J gene: TRBJ2-5; clone size: NA; V gene: TRBV5-4; D gene: TRBD1; CDR3 protein: CASSLTGTGEETQYF; CDR3 DNA: TGTGCCAGCAGCTTGACCGGGACAGGGGAGGAGACCCAGTACTTC
J gene: TRBJ2-7; clone size: NA; V gene: TRBV29-1; D gene: NA; CDR3 protein: CSVEPARAYEQYF; CDR3 DNA: TGCAGCGTTGAACCCGCCAGGGCCTACGAGCAGTACTTC
J gene: TRBJ1-1; clone size: NA; V gene: TRBV7-9; D gene: TRBD1; CDR3 protein: CASSLLSGGMTEAFF; CDR3 DNA: TGTGCCAGCAGCTTATTATCAGGGGGCATGACTGAAGCTTTCTTT
J gene: TRBJ2-3; clone size: once; V gene: TRBV6-6; D gene: TRBD2; CDR3 protein: CASSYSGGGHTDTQYF; CDR3 DNA: TGTGCCAGCAGTTACTCGGGCGGGGGGCACACAGATACGCAGTATTTT
J gene: TRBJ2-5; clone size: NA; V gene: TRBV27; D gene: NA; CDR3 protein: CASRAIGGLKETQYF; CDR3 DNA: TGTGCCAGCAGGGCCATTGGGGGATTGAAAGAGACCCAGTACTTC
J gene: TRBJ1-1; clone size: NA; V gene: TRBV5-6; D gene: TRBD1; CDR3 protein: CASSLYGQGGTEAFF; CDR3 DNA: TGTGCCAGCAGCTTGTATGGACAGGGGGGCACTGAAGCTTTCTTT
J gene: TRBJ2-7; clone size: NA; V gene: TRBV25-1; D gene: NA; CDR3 protein: CASSYGDYEQYF; CDR3 DNA: TGTGCCAGCAGTTACGGAGACTACGAGCAGTACTTC
J gene: TRBJ2-1; clone size: NA; V gene: TRBV10-3; D gene: NA; CDR3 protein: CAISESGGGQRYNEQFF; CDR3 DNA: TGTGCCATCAGTGAGTCGGGAGGGGGACAGCGATACAATGAGCAGTTCTTC
J gene: TRBJ2-5; clone size: NA; V gene: TRBV4-1; D gene: TRBD2; CDR3 protein: CASSHQLAGEYQETQYF; CDR3 DNA: TGCGCCAGCAGCCACCAACTAGCGGGGGAATACCAAGAGACCCAGTACTTC
J gene: TRBJ2-1; clone size: NA; V gene: TRBV4-3; D gene: TRBD2; CDR3 protein: CASRDGTSSYNEQFF; CDR3 DNA: TGCGCCAGCAGGGACGGGACTAGCTCCTACAATGAGCAGTTCTTC
J gene: TRBJ2-2; clone size: NA; V gene: TRBV7-6; D gene: NA; CDR3 protein: CASSLYTTGELFF; CDR3 DNA: TGTGCCAGCAGCTTATATACCACCGGGGAGCTGTTTTTT
J gene: TRBJ2-3; clone size: NA; V gene: TRBV27; D gene: NA; CDR3 protein: CASSLDRSTDTQYF; CDR3 DNA: TGTGCCAGCAGTTTAGACAGGTCCACAGATACGCAGTATTTT
J gene: TRBJ2-5; clone size: NA; V gene: TRBV28; D gene: NA; CDR3 protein: CASSIETAQQETQYF; CDR3 DNA: TGTGCCAGCAGTATCGAGACAGCGCAACAAGAGACCCAGTACTTC
J gene: TRBJ2-2; clone size: NA; V gene: TRBV4-3; D gene: TRBD1; CDR3 protein: CASSQDRAGGANTGELFF; CDR3 DNA: TGCGCCAGCAGCCAAGATAGGGCAGGGGGCGCGAACACCGGGGAGCTGTTTTTT
J gene: TRBJ2-7; clone size: NA; V gene: TRBV29-1; D gene: NA; CDR3 protein: CSVQKDNYEQYF; CDR3 DNA: TGCAGCGTCCAAAAGGACAACTACGAGCAGTACTTC
J gene: TRBJ2-5; clone size: NA; V gene: TRBV6-5; D gene: NA; CDR3 protein: CASSLQGEETQYF; CDR3 DNA: TGTGCCAGCAGTTTACAGGGCGAGGAGACCCAGTACTTC
J gene: TRBJ2-6; clone size: NA; V gene: TRBV6-4; D gene: NA; CDR3 protein: CASSDSTSGSGANVLTF; CDR3 DNA: TGTGCCAGCAGTGACTCGACGTCGGGCTCTGGGGCCAACGTCCTGACTTTC
J gene: TRBJ2-7; clone size: NA; V gene: TRBV7-8; D gene: NA; CDR3 protein: CASSHPRGEARSHSYEQYF; CDR3 DNA: TGTGCCAGCAGCCACCCACGAGGGGAAGCACGAAGCCACTCCTACGAGCAGTACTTC
J gene: TRBJ2-5; clone size: NA; V gene: TRBV4-2; D gene: NA; CDR3 protein: CASSQDTARGIQETQYF; CDR3 DNA: TGTGCCAGCAGCCAAGATACCGCGCGCGGTATTCAAGAGACCCAGTACTTC
J gene: TRBJ2-5; clone size: NA; V gene: TRBV6-1; D gene: TRBD2; CDR3 protein: CASSAAGDVETQYF; CDR3 DNA: TGTGCCAGCAGTGCGGCGGGGGATGTGGAGACCCAGTACTTC
J gene: TRBJ2-5; clone size: NA; V gene: TRBV29-1; D gene: NA; CDR3 protein: CSVENRSPARYF; CDR3 DNA: TGCAGCGTTGAGAACAGGTCCCCAGCGAGGTACTTC
J gene: TRBJ1-5; clone size: once; V gene: TRBV30; D gene: NA; CDR3 protein: CAWSVQEGQPQHF; CDR3 DNA: TGTGCCTGGAGTGTACAGGAAGGGCAGCCCCAGCATTTT
J gene: TRBJ2-4; clone size: NA; V gene: TRBV5-4; D gene: TRBD2; CDR3 protein: CASRTGGKNIQYF; CDR3 DNA: TGTGCCAGCAGAACGGGGGGCAAAAACATTCAGTACTTC
J gene: TRBJ2-1; clone size: NA; V gene: TRBV19; D gene: NA; CDR3 protein: CASSPRERVNEQFF; CDR3 DNA: TGTGCCAGTAGTCCCCGAGAGCGAGTTAATGAGCAGTTCTTC
J gene: TRBJ2-3; clone size: once; V gene: TRBV27; D gene: TRBD2; CDR3 protein: CASSGNLAESTDTQYF; CDR3 DNA: TGTGCCAGCAGTGGTAATCTAGCGGAGTCCACAGATACGCAGTATTTT
J gene: TRBJ2-1; clone size: NA; V gene: TRBV28; D gene: NA; CDR3 protein: CASSFSVSEQFF; CDR3 DNA: TGTGCCAGCAGTTTTTCGGTTAGTGAGCAGTTCTTC
J gene: TRBJ2-5; clone size: once; V gene: TRBV5-1; D gene: NA; CDR3 protein: CASSLEMGYQETQYF; CDR3 DNA: TGCGCCAGCAGCTTGGAAATGGGGTACCAAGAGACCCAGTACTTC
J gene: TRBJ2-1; clone size: NA; V gene: TRBV4-1; D gene: TRBD2; CDR3 protein: CASSQGGLAGYNNEQFF; CDR3 DNA: TGCGCCAGCAGCCAAGGGGGACTAGCGGGCTATAACAATGAGCAGTTCTTC
J gene: TRBJ2-3; clone size: few; V gene: TRBV7-2; D gene: TRBD2; CDR3 protein: CASSPTRGLAGSLDTQYF; CDR3 DNA: TGTGCCAGCAGCCCCACCAGGGGACTAGCGGGGTCTCTGGATACGCAGTATTTT
J gene: TRBJ2-7; clone size: NA; V gene: TRBV29-1; D gene: NA; CDR3 protein: CSVEGNRVDEQYF; CDR3 DNA: TGCAGCGTTGAGGGTAACAGGGTCGACGAGCAGTACTTC
J gene: TRBJ2-1; clone size: NA; V gene: TRBV7-2; D gene: NA; CDR3 protein: CASSLAGWEQFF; CDR3 DNA: TGCGCCAGCAGCTTAGCTGGATGGGAGCAGTTCTTC
J gene: TRBJ2-2; clone size: few; V gene: TRBV5-4; D gene: NA; CDR3 protein: CASSSGPPGGPVTGELFF; CDR3 DNA: TGTGCCAGCAGCTCCGGCCCCCCCGGAGGGCCGGTCACCGGGGAGCTGTTTTTT
J gene: TRBJ2-7; clone size: NA; V gene: TRBV7-9; D gene: TRBD2; CDR3 protein: CASSSRDYENIDYEQYF; CDR3 DNA: TGTGCCAGCAGCTCCCGGGACTACGAAAACATCGACTACGAGCAGTACTTC
J gene: TRBJ2-7; clone size: NA; V gene: TRBV7-9; D gene: TRBD2; CDR3 protein: CASSPPGLAYEQYF; CDR3 DNA: TGTGCCAGCAGCCCACCGGGACTAGCGTACGAGCAGTACTTC
J gene: TRBJ2-1; clone size: NA; V gene: TRBV28; D gene: NA; CDR3 protein: CASSLWEDRSSYNEQFF; CDR3 DNA: TGTGCCAGCAGTTTATGGGAGGACAGAAGCTCCTACAATGAGCAGTTCTTC
J gene: TRBJ2-7; clone size: NA; V gene: TRBV5-5; D gene: NA; CDR3 protein: CASSFSGTLIYEQYF; CDR3 DNA: TGTGCCAGCAGTTTCTCCGGGACATTAATCTACGAGCAGTACTTC
J gene: TRBJ2-7; clone size: NA; V gene: TRBV4-1; D gene: TRBD1; CDR3 protein: CASSQDSGTGPAGQYF; CDR3 DNA: TGCGCCAGCAGCCAAGATTCTGGGACAGGACCGGCCGGGCAGTACTTC
J gene: TRBJ2-2; clone size: NA; V gene: TRBV7-9; D gene: NA; CDR3 protein: CASSDRPNTGELFF; CDR3 DNA: TGTGCCAGCAGCGACAGGCCAAACACCGGGGAGCTGTTTTTT
J gene: TRBJ2-3; clone size: NA; V gene: TRBV19; D gene: TRBD2; CDR3 protein: CASSIRLAGRTGTQYF; CDR3 DNA: TGTGCCAGTAGTATTCGACTAGCGGGGAGGACAGGTACGCAGTATTTT
J gene: TRBJ2-7; clone size: NA; V gene: TRBV7-9; D gene: NA; CDR3 protein: CASSLEEVYEQYF; CDR3 DNA: TGTGCCAGCAGCTTAGAGGAGGTCTACGAGCAGTACTTC
J gene: TRBJ1-1; clone size: NA; V gene: TRBV7-9; D gene: TRBD1; CDR3 protein: CASSLNRGDTEAFF; CDR3 DNA: TGTGCCAGCAGCTTAAACAGGGGAGACACTGAAGCTTTCTTT
J gene: TRBJ2-5; clone size: NA; V gene: TRBV30; D gene: NA; CDR3 protein: CVWEGGQETQYF; CDR3 DNA: TGTGTCTGGGAAGGAGGCCAAGAGACCCAGTACTTC
J gene: TRBJ2-7; clone size: NA; V gene: TRBV7-8; D gene: TRBD1; CDR3 protein: CASSLVHDRGLGYEQYF; CDR3 DNA: TGTGCCAGCAGCTTAGTCCATGACAGGGGGCTTGGGTACGAGCAGTACTTC
J gene: TRBJ2-1; clone size: NA; V gene: TRBV14; D gene: NA; CDR3 protein: CASSQDGNEQFF; CDR3 DNA: TGTGCCAGCAGCCAGGACGGTAATGAGCAGTTCTTC